One sample yielded the 31 T cell receptor beta chains listed below, sequenced in a study of blood T cell repertoires in COVID-19. TCRdb's copy holds only in-frame clones and misses some; the assay was immunoSEQ multiplex PCR. The repertoire includes 50,000 to 65,000 clones, 80% to 95% of them detected once, and 4.5% to 5.5% sits in the top ten. Sequencing was carried out using peripheral blood. The source is a man aged 50 or older with active COVID-19.

V is TRBV6-5 and J is TRBJ1-6; tentatively, D is TRBD1 (5 bases). V lost 6 bases and J lost 9, with 18 bases in between. CDR1 and CDR2 (germline): MNHEY, SVGAGI. The CDR3 is 15 residues long. The CDR3 region is CASRYRDSSLSPLHF. In DNA, the CDR3 is TGTGCCAGCAGATATCGGGACTCCTCTCTTTCACCCCTCCACTTT.

The CDR3 protein is CASSIERGGQDTQYF. CDR3 in DNA: TGTGCCAGCAGTATAGAGCGGGGGGGCCAAGATACGCAGTATTTT. The chain carries TRBV2 and TRBJ2-3, with 10 positions matching TRBD2. The CDR3 totals 15 residues. V was clipped by 5 bases and J by 5 bases; unmatched bases: 7. From germline, CDR1 is SNHLY and CDR2 FYNNEI.

The chain couples TRBV3-1 (or the pseudogene TRBV3-2) to TRBJ1-1, with D unclear. Germline V gene sequence: CDR1 LGHDT, CDR2 YNNKEL (reference sequence). The CDR3 has 16 amino acids. V gave up 4 bases and J gave up 5 bases, with 20 bases separating them. The CDR3 region is CASSRLPGPTGTEAFF. The CDR3 DNA sequence: TGTGCCAGCAGCCGATTGCCCGGCCCAACGGGAACTGAAGCTTTCTTT.

This chain links TRBV25-1 with TRBJ1-1, with TRBD1 identical over 9 bases. V was clipped by 10 bases and J by 2 bases; unmatched bases: 5. The germline V gene encodes CDR1 MGHDK and CDR2 SYGVNS. CDR3 length: 13 residues. For the CDR3, the DNA is TGTGCCACCAGGGGACAGGGCAACACTGAAGCTTTCTTT. Amino acids: CATRGQGNTEAFF. Full variable domain (remainder filled in from reference TRBV25-1 and TRBJ1-1): EADIYQTPRYLVIGTGKKITLECSQTMGHDKMYWYQQDPGMELHLIHYSYGVNSTEKGDLSSESTVSRIRTEHFPLTLESARPSHTSQYLCATRGQGNTEAFFGQGTRLTVV.

The J gene is TRBJ2-1, the V gene TRBV9; TRBD2 aligns across 10 bases. V trimming: 3 bases; J trimming: 7 bases; junction bases outside the gene matches: 4. The CDR3 extends over 14 amino acids. Germline V gene lookup returns CDR1 SGDLS and CDR2 YYNGEE. CDR3 loop: CASSASGSWNEQFF. The CDR3 nucleotides read TGTGCCAGCAGCGCTAGCGGGAGTTGGAATGAGCAGTTCTTC.

This chain uses TRBV28 with TRBJ1-1, with D uncertain. V gave up 5 bases and J gave up 9 bases, with 19 bases separating them. Germline CDR1 is MDHEN and CDR2 is SYDVKM. The length of the CDR3 is 14 residues. DNA of the CDR3: TGTGCCAGCAGTCCGTCCGAGGGTGGGTCTCAAGCTTTCTTT. This sequence encodes CASSPSEGGSQAFF.

This chain joins TRBV24-1 and TRBJ2-2; D is perhaps TRBD1 (5 bases). The germline V gene encodes CDR1 KGHDR and CDR2 SFDVKD. With 9 bases removed from V and 5 bases from J, the gap between germline ends came to 15 bases. This CDR3 is 14 amino acids long. This CDR3 is CATAHPQGTGELFF. For the CDR3, the DNA is TGTGCCACCGCCCACCCCCAGGGTACCGGGGAGCTGTTTTTT.

The CDR3 coding sequence is TGTGCCAGCAGCTCTCGGGGCTCCTACAATGAGCAGTTCTTC. Amino acids: CASSSRGSYNEQFF. The gene calls are TRBV7-2 and TRBJ2-1; D may be TRBD2 (5 bases). The CDR3 loop spans 14 amino acids. Deletions cut 4 bases from V and 0 bases from J, with 7 bases between. Germline lookup yields CDR1 SGHTA and CDR2 FQGNSA.

The genes are TRBV19 and TRBJ1-2; a possible D gene is TRBD1 (6 bases). The CDR3 loop spans 15 amino acids. Germline V gene lookup returns CDR1 LNHDA and CDR2 SQIVND (reference sequence). Trimming cost V 2 bases and J 0 bases, with 10 bases left between them. The CDR3 protein is CASSIRRTANYGYTF. Written as DNA, the CDR3 is TGTGCCAGTAGTATAAGAAGGACAGCTAACTATGGCTACACCTTC.

The CDR3 is CASSSSSVSYEQYF. The DNA for the CDR3 is TGTGCCAGCAGCTCCTCTAGCGTCTCCTACGAGCAGTACTTC. The chain combines TRBV7-9 with TRBJ2-7, with TRBD2 as a possible D gene (6 bases). Trimming removed 4 bases at V and 0 bases at J, with 10 bases between. Per germline, CDR1 SEHNR and CDR2 FQNEAQ (reference sequence). CDR3 size: 14 residues.

The genes are TRBV7-9 and TRBJ2-1, with TRBD1 matching over 9 bases. Germline CDR1 is SEHNR and CDR2 is FQNEAQ (reference sequence). The V gene end was trimmed by 0 bases and the J gene end by 0 bases; junction bases not matched to a gene: 9. This CDR3 is 19 amino acids long. This CDR3 reads CASSLAPGQGTSSYNEQFF. In nucleotides, the CDR3 is TGTGCCAGCAGCTTAGCGCCGGGACAGGGAACGAGCTCCTACAATGAGCAGTTCTTC.

V gene TRBV2 combines with J gene TRBJ2-2, with TRBD2 matching over 8 bases. V was clipped by 2 bases and J by 0 bases; unmatched bases: 11. The CDR3 runs 19 residues. CDR1 and CDR2 from the germline V gene are SNHLY and FYNNEI. The CDR3 DNA sequence: TGTGCCAGCAGTGAAAGTCGGGAGGGGACCCGGCCGAACACCGGGGAGCTGTTTTTT. This sequence encodes CASSESREGTRPNTGELFF.

The V and J genes are TRBV28 and TRBJ1-5; 11 nucleotides line up with TRBD1. Unmatched junction bases numbered 5, after V lost 7 bases and J lost 0 bases. CDR1 and CDR2 (germline): MDHEN, SYDVKM. The CDR3 totals 16 residues. The CDR3 sequence: CASIGQGAYSNQPQHF. CDR3 in DNA: TGTGCCAGCATAGGACAGGGGGCTTATAGCAATCAGCCCCAGCATTTT.

The chain is built from TRBV2 and TRBJ2-1, with 11 bases that match TRBD2. Germline assignment: CDR1 SNHLY and CDR2 FYNNEI. The ends lost 9 bases at V and 4 bases at J; junction bases unmatched: 5. This CDR3 has 14 amino acids. CDR3: CASKGLAEYNEQFF. DNA for the CDR3: TGTGCCAGTAAGGGACTAGCGGAGTACAATGAGCAGTTCTTC.

In this sample, this clone turned up many times. This chain joins TRBV6-5 and TRBJ2-7; TRBD1 matches at 8 bases. CDR3 length: 13 amino acids. J was trimmed by 6 bases and V by 5 bases; bases with no gene match: 6. Germline values: CDR1 MNHEY, CDR2 SVGAGI. As DNA, the CDR3 is TGTGCCAGCAGTCCATTTACAGGGGGCGAGCAGTACTTC. Protein sequence: CASSPFTGGEQYF.

The chain combines TRBV15 with TRBJ1-2; D uncertain. This CDR3 region has 15 residues. The germline V gene encodes CDR1 LNHNV and CDR2 YYDKDF (reference sequence). Trimming pared 0 bases from V and 2 bases from J, leaving 10 bases between. Here the CDR3 DNA reads TGTGCCACCAGCAGAGATGTCAGGATAAACTATGGCTACACCTTC. Residues: CATSRDVRINYGYTF.

This clone came up once. The chain combines TRBV29-1 with TRBJ1-1; 9 bases match TRBD1. V trimming: 0 bases; J trimming: 11 bases; junction bases outside the gene matches: 10. The CDR3 length is 14 residues. Germline-derived CDR1 and CDR2 are SQVTM and ANQGSEA. The CDR3 loop reads CSVEEDRGGSGAFF. CDR3 sequence (DNA): TGCAGCGTTGAAGAGGACAGGGGTGGTTCGGGGGCTTTCTTT.

The chain couples TRBV9 to TRBJ1-2, with a possible D match to TRBD1 (5 bases). This CDR3 has 17 amino acids. Trimming left V 2 bases short and J 2 bases short, with 19 bases between. The germline V gene encodes CDR1 SGDLS and CDR2 YYNGEE. CDR3 sequence reads: CASSVPQGGPANYGYTF. The CDR3 DNA reads TGTGCCAGCAGCGTCCCTCAGGGAGGGCCAGCGAACTATGGCTACACCTTC.

V is TRBV28 and J is TRBJ1-3; no clear D gene. Trimming shortened V by 3 bases and J by 1 base, and 13 bases separated the two germline ends. The germline V gene encodes CDR1 MDHEN and CDR2 SYDVKM. The CDR3 spans 16 residues. The CDR3 DNA follows: TGTGCCAGCAGTTTCCCAACCCAGACATCTGGAAACACCATATATTTT. Amino acids: CASSFPTQTSGNTIYF.

The CDR3, as DNA: TGTGCCAGCAGACTAGGGGGCTATCGTGAAAAACTGTTTTTT. It specifies CASRLGGYREKLFF. The J gene is TRBJ1-4, the V gene TRBV7-8; 7 nucleotides align to TRBD1. The CDR3 has 14 residues. CDR1 and CDR2 from the germline V gene are SGHVS and FQNEAQ. J lost 7 bases, V lost 6 bases, and 8 bases had no gene match.

The CDR3 region has the DNA TGTGCCAGTAGTATGGGACTAGCGAGAGTATCCTACAATGAGCAGTTCTTC. Translated, it gives CASSMGLARVSYNEQFF. The genes are TRBV19 and TRBJ2-1; 10 bases are shared with TRBD2. From germline, CDR1 is LNHDA and CDR2 SQIVND (reference sequence). CDR3 length equals 17 residues. V was pared by 3 bases and J by 1 base, with 6 bases of the junction left unmatched.

As DNA, the CDR3 is TGTGCCAGCAGCCAAGTGTCGACCGGGGAGCTGTTTTTT. This translates into CASSQVSTGELFF. V is TRBV3-1 (or the pseudogene TRBV3-2) and J is TRBJ2-2, with unresolved D. Trimming took off 1 base at V and 5 bases at J, with 5 bases between the two ends. The CDR3 totals 13 residues. Germline CDR1 LGHDT, CDR2 YNNKEL (reference sequence).

The chain joins TRBV4-3 to TRBJ1-1, with D perhaps TRBD1 (5 bases). The germline CDR1 and CDR2 sequences are LGHNA and YSLEER. V lost 0 bases and J 11 bases, leaving 16 bases between the germline ends. This CDR3 spans 14 amino acids. The CDR3 DNA sequence: TGCGCCAGCAGCCAAGATACGGGACTCTGGAGGGCTTTCTTT. This codes for CASSQDTGLWRAFF.

This clone has just a few counts. The chain has TRBV7-2 and TRBJ1-2, with 8 bases that match TRBD1. This CDR3 is built from 13 residues. Germline assignment: CDR1 SGHTA and CDR2 FQGNSA. V trimming: 1 base; J trimming: 8 bases; junction bases outside the gene matches: 3. The CDR3: CASSLGQGSGYTF. CDR3 sequence (DNA): TGTGCCAGCAGCTTAGGACAGGGGAGCGGCTACACCTTC.

This rearrangement joins TRBV4-2 to TRBJ1-1; 7 bases fit TRBD1. Germline V lookup: CDR1 LGHNA, CDR2 YNFKEQ. The CDR3 runs 15 residues. After removal of 1 base from V and 0 bases from J, the junction contained 2 bases not matched to a gene. The CDR3 spells CASSQGGQLNTEAFF. The CDR3 coding sequence is TGTGCCAGCAGCCAAGGGGGACAGTTGAACACTGAAGCTTTCTTT.

The chain recombines TRBV3-1 (or the pseudogene TRBV3-2) with TRBJ1-2, with 8 bases aligning to TRBD1. CDR1 is LGHDT, CDR2 YNNKEL, per germline (reference sequence). With V trimmed by 3 bases and J by 7 bases, 7 bases remained unmatched. The CDR3 runs to 14 residues. In DNA form, the CDR3 reads TGTGCCAGCAGCCAGAGACAGGGGATCAGTGGCTACACCTTC. This gives the protein CASSQRQGISGYTF.

The chain combines TRBV3-1 (or the pseudogene TRBV3-2) with TRBJ1-6, with unresolved D. CDR3 length: 14 residues. Trimming removed 2 bases at V and 7 bases at J, with 9 bases between. Germline CDR1 LGHDT, CDR2 YNNKEL (reference sequence). The CDR3 nucleotides are TGTGCCAGCAGCCAAACACATCTGAATTCACCCCTCCACTTT. It translates to CASSQTHLNSPLHF.

V and J are TRBV4-3 and TRBJ2-7; D unclear. V gave up 0 bases and J gave up 2 bases, with 11 bases separating them. This CDR3 spans 15 amino acids. Per the germline V gene, CDR1 is LGHNA and CDR2 is YSLEER. CDR3 nucleotide sequence: TGCGCCAGCAGCCAAGATCGCAGTGCCGCCTACGAGCAGTACTTC. Its translation is CASSQDRSAAYEQYF.

V is TRBV9 and J is TRBJ2-7; 10 nucleotides align to TRBD2. V trimming: 0 bases; J trimming: 5 bases; junction bases outside the gene matches: 5. Germline V lookup: CDR1 SGDLS, CDR2 YYNGEE. This CDR3 has 15 residues. CDR3 nucleotides: TGTGCCAGCAGCGTAGCAGGGACTAGCGTAGACGAGCAGTACTTC. Its protein product is CASSVAGTSVDEQYF. The complete variable domain, with remaining parts taken from reference TRBV9 and TRBJ2-7, reads DSGVTQTPKHLITATGQRVTLRCSPRSGDLSVYWYQQSLDQGLQFLIQYYNGEERAKGNILERFSAQQFPDLHSELNLSSLELGDSALYFCASSVAGTSVDEQYFGPGTRLTVT.

The chain recombines TRBV5-6 with TRBJ1-3; maybe TRBD1 (5 bases). V dropped 2 bases and J dropped 0 bases, with 12 bases sitting between them. The CDR3 extends over 16 amino acids. Germline V gene sequence: CDR1 SGHDT, CDR2 YYEEEE. CDR3 region: CASSLIGGTSGNTIYF. The CDR3 nucleotides read TGTGCCAGCAGCTTAATCGGAGGGACCTCTGGAAACACCATATATTTT.

The chain links TRBV6-5 to TRBJ2-1, with 7 bases matching TRBD1. This CDR3 region has 13 residues. Germline CDR1 reads MNHEY; CDR2 reads SVGAGI. V was clipped by 6 bases and J by 6 bases; unmatched bases: 5. CDR3 coding DNA: TGTGCCAGCAGCAGAAGACAGGGCAATGAGCAGTTCTTC. Encoded protein: CASSRRQGNEQFF.